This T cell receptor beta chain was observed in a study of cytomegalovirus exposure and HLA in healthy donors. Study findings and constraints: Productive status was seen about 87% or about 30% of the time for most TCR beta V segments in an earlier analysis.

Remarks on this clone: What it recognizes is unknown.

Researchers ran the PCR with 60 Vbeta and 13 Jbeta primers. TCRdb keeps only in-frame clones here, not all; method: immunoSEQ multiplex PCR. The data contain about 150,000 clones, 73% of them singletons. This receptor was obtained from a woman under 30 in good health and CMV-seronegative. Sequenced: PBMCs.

DNA for the CDR3: TGTGCCATCAGTGGCGGATCCACTGAAGCTTTCTTT. It codes for CAISGGSTEAFF. The chain combines TRBV10-3 with TRBJ1-1; no clear D. CDR3 length: 12 residues. The germline V and J ends were trimmed by 4 bases and 4 bases, with 7 bases remaining between them. CDR1 ENHRY and CDR2 SYGVKD come from the germline V gene.